This T cell receptor beta chain was found in a study of shared clonotypes between healthy human individuals. Researchers ran the assay at a deep level. For every subset, genomic DNA was evenly distributed across several immunoSEQ plates. Only in-frame clones appear in the TCRdb table, and some are missing; sequencing was by immunoSEQ multiplex PCR. The sample has millions of clones, 90% to 95% seen once. Everyone who donated was a Caucasian adult who lived in Nashville, Tennessee. Study-wide points: Shared clonotypes: approximately 5% naive CD4, 3% to 3.5% naive CD8, less than 2.5% memory CD4, more than 0.3% memory CD8.

Unmatched junction bases numbered 1, after V lost 3 bases and J lost 0 bases. The CDR3 contains 14 residues. CDR1 MGHRA and CDR2 YSYEKL come from the germline V gene. Worth noting for this clone: Its matching antigen is unknown.

This clonotype originated in a man aged 18 to 30 in good health. Sequenced input: naive CD4+ T cells sorted from blood. The subset is: CD45RA+ positively selected. The chain is built from TRBV4-1 and TRBJ1-1; 7 nucleotides agree with TRBD1. CDR3 residues: CASSHTGVNTEAFF. As DNA, the CDR3 is TGCGCCAGCAGCCACACAGGGGTGAACACTGAAGCTTTCTTT.